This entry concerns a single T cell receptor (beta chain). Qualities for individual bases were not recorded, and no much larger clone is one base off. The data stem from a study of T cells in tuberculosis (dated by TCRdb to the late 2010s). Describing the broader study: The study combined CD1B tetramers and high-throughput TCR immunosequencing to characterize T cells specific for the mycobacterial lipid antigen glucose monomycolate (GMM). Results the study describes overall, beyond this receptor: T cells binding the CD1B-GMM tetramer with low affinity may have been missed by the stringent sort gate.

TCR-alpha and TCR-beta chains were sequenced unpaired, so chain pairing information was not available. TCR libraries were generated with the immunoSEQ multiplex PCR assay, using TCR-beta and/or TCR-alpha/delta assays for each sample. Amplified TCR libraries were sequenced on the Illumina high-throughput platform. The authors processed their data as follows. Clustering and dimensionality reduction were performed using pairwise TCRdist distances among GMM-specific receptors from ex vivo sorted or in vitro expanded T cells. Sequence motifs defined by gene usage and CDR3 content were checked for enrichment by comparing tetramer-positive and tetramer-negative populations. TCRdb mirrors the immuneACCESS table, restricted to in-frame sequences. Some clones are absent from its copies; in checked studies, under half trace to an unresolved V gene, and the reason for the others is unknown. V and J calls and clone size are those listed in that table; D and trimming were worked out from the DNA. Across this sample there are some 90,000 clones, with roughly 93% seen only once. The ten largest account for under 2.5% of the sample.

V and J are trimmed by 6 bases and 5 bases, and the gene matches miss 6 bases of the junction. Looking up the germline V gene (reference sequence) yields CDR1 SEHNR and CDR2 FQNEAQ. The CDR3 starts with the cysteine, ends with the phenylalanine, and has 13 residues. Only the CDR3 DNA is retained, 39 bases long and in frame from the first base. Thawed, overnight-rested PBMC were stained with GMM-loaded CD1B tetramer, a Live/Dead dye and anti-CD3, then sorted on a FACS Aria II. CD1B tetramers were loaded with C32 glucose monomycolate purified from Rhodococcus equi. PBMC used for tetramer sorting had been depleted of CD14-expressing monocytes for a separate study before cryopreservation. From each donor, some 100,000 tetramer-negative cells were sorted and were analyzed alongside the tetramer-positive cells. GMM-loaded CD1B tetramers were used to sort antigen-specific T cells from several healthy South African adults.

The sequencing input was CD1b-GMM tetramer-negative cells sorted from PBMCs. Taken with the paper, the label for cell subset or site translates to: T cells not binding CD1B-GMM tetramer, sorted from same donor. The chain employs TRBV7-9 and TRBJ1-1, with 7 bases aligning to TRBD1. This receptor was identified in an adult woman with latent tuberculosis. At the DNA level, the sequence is TGTGCCAGCAGACCAGGGGGTGGGACTGAAGCTTTCTTT. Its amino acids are CASRPGGGTEAFF.